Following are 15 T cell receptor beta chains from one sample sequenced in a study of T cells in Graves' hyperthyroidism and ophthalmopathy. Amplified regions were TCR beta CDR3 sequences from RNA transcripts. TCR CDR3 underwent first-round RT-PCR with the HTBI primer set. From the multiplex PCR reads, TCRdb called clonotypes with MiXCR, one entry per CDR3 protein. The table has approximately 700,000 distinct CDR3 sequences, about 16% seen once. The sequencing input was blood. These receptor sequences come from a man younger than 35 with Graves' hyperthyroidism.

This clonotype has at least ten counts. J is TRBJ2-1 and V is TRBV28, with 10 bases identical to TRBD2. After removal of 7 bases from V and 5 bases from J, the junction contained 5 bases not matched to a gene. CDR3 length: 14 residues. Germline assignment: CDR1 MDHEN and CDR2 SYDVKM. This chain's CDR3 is CASIPGLANNEQFF. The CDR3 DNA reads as TGTGCCAGCATCCCGGGACTAGCGAACAATGAGCAGTTCTTC.

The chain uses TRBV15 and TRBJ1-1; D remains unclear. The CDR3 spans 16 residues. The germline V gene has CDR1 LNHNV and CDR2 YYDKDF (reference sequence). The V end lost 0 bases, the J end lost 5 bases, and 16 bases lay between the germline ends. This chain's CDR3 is CATSRDRGLGGTEAFF. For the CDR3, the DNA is TGTGCCACCAGCAGAGATCGAGGGTTGGGCGGGACTGAAGCTTTCTTT.

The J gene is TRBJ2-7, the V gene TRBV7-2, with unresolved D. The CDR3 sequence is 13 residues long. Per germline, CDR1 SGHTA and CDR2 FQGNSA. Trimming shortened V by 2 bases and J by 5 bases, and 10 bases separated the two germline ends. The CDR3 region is CASSLRPLHEQYF. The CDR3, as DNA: TGTGCCAGCAGCTTACGACCTCTCCACGAGCAGTACTTC.

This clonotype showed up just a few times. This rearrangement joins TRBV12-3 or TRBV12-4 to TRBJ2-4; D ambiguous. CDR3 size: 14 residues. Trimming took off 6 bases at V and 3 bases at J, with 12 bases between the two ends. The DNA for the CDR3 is TGTGCCAGCAGCCCCGCCGGCCTCAAAAACATTCAGTACTTC. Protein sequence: CASSPAGLKNIQYF.

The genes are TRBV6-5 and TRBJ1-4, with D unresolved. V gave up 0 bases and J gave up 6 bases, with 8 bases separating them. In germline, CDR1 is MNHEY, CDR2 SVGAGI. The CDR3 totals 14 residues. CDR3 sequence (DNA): TGTGCCAGCAGTTACTCGAATCTTCATGAAAAACTGTTTTTT. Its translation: CASSYSNLHEKLFF.

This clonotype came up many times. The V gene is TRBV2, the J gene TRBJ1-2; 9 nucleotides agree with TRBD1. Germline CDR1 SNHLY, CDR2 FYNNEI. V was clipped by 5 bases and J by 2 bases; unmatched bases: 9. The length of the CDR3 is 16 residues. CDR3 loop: CASSRTGVPMNYGYTF. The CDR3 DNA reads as TGTGCCAGCAGTAGGACAGGGGTCCCGATGAACTATGGCTACACCTTC.

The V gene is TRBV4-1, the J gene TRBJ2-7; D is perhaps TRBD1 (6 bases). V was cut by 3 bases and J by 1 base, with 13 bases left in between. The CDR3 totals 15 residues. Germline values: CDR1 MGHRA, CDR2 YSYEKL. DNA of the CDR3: TGCGCCAGCAGCCAGTATCAGGGGCGGTCCTACGAGCAGTACTTC. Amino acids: CASSQYQGRSYEQYF.

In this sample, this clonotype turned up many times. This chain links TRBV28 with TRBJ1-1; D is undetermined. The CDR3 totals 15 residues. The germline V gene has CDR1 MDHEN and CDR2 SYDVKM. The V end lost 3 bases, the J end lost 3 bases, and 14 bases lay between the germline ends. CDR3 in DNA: TGTGCCAGCAGTTTGTCCCACATATCTTACACTGAAGCTTTCTTT. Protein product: CASSLSHISYTEAFF.

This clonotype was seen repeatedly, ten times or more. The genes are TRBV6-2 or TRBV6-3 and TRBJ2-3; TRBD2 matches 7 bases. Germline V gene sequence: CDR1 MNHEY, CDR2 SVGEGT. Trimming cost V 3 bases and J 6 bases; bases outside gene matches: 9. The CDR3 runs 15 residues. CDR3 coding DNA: TGTGCCAGCAGTTATGTAGCGGGCCTCTCGGATACGCAGTATTTT. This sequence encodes CASSYVAGLSDTQYF.

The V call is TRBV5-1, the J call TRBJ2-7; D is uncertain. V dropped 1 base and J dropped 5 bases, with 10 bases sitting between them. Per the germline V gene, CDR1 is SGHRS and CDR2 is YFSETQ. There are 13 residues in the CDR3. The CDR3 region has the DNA TGCGCCAGCAGCTTGTGGGCGGTCGACGAGCAGTACTTC. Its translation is CASSLWAVDEQYF.

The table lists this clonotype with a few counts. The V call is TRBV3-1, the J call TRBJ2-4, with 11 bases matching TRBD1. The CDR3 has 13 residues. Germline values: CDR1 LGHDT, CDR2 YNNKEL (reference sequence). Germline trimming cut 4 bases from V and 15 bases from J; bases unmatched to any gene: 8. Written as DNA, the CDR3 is TGTGCCAGCAGCCCGGACAGGGGGCAATTCTTGTACTTC. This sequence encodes CASSPDRGQFLYF.

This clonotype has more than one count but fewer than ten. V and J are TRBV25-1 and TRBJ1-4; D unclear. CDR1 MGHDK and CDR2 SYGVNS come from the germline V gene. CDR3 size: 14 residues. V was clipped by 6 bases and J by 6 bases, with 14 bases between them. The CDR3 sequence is CASSESGPDEKLFF. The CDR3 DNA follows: TGTGCCAGCAGCGAGTCCGGACCGGATGAAAAACTGTTTTTT.

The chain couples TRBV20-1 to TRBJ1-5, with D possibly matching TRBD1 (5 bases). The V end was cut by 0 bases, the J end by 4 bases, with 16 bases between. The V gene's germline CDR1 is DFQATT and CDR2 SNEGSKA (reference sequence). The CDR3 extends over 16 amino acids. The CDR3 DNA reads TGCAGTGCTAGAGACCGGCGGGGCGGGGGGAATCAGCCCCAGCATTTT. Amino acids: CSARDRRGGGNQPQHF.

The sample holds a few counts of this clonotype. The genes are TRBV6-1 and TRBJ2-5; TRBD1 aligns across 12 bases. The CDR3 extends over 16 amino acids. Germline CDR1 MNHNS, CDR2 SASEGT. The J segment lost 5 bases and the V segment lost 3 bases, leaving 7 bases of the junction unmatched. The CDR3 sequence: CASSDWGQGAAETQYF. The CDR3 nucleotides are TGTGCCAGCAGTGATTGGGGACAGGGGGCGGCGGAGACCCAGTACTTC.

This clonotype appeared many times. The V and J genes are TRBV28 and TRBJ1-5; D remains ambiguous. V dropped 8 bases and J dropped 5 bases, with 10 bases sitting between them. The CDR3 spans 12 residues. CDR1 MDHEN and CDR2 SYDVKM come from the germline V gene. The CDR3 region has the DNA TGTGCCAGCTTGAATCAGGATCAGCCCCAGCATTTT. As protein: CASLNQDQPQHF.